The sequence of this T cell receptor beta chain was determined in a study of blood T cell repertoires in COVID-19. The overall study: Sites in the United States, Italy and Spain provided acute and convalescent COVID-19 samples. T cells, B-cell-depleted T cells, or PBMCs supplied cDNA or gDNA.

Methods used by the authors: How many nucleated cells were present was estimated from reference gene primer amplification. Profiling relied on immunoSEQ multiplex PCR, and the TCRdb table lists in-frame clones only, not all of them. Clonal size and the V and J genes are those of that table, whereas D and trimming came from the DNA. The sample shows 210,000 or so clones, about nine tenths of them seen only once. Germline V gives CDR1 SGHRS, CDR2 YFSETQ. V lost 1 base and J lost 4, with 11 bases in between. The CDR3 contains 14 residues. The chain joins TRBV5-1 to TRBJ1-1; D possibly corresponds to TRBD1 (5 bases). This clonotype was obtained from a man aged 45 to 65 with acute or convalescent COVID-19. The specimen sequenced was peripheral blood. The CDR3 DNA follows: TGCGCCAGCAGCTTGCCAAGGGGTACCACTGAAGCTTTCTTT. Translating it yields CASSLPRGTTEAFF.